This TCR beta chain was captured by sequencing in a study of T cell repertoires in cytomegalovirus infection. The wider study: Alongside well-studied HLA-B-restricted CMV epitopes, recently identified HLA-C-restricted CMV epitopes were also used.

The CDR3 spans 12 residues. Germline V gives CDR1 MNHEY, CDR2 SMNVEV (reference sequence). Trimming took 8 bases from V and 5 from J, leaving 12 bases between them. About this clonotype itself: What it binds is not known.

Via MiXCR, TCRdb re-called the reads, giving one row per CDR3 protein. The table lists roughly 87,000 distinct CDR3 sequences, around 32% of them singletons. V gene TRBV27 combines with J gene TRBJ1-1; D perhaps matches TRBD1 (5 bases). The receptor's source is a human donor in good health (CMV status not recorded). Some clones in this sample may be carry-over from other donors' samples. The source was CD8+ T cells from cultured PBMCs, collected from culture after CMV antigen stimulation. The CDR3 sequence is CASAGLATEAFF. DNA for the CDR3: TGTGCCAGCGCAGGGCTGGCAACTGAAGCTTTCTTT.